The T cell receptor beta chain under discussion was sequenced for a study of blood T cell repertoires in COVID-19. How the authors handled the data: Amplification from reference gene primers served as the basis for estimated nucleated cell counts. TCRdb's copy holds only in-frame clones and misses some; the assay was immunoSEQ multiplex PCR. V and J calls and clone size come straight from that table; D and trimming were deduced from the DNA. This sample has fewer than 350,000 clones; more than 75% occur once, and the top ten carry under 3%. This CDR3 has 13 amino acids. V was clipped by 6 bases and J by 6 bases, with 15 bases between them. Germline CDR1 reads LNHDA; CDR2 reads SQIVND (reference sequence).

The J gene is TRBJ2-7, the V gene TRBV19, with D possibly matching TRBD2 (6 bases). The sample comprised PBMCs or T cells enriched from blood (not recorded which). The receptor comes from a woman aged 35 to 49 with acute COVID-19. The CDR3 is CASRSLGGSEQYF. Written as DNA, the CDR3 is TGTGCCAGTAGAAGCCTTGGGGGGTCCGAGCAGTACTTC.